This TCR beta chain is drawn from a study of blood T cell repertoires in COVID-19. V lost 7 bases and J lost 7, with 13 bases in between. The length of the CDR3 is 12 residues. CDR1 MDHEN and CDR2 SYDVKM come from the germline V gene. Using immunoSEQ multiplex PCR, the repertoire was profiled, and TCRdb retains in-frame clones only, with some absent. The data contain 250,000 or so clones, approximately 85% of them singletons. Input material: PBMCs or T cells enriched from blood (not recorded which). This chain uses TRBV28 with TRBJ1-1, with D maybe TRBD1 (5 bases). The TCR sequence derives from a woman between 50 and 59 years old who had been exposed to COVID-19. CDR3 sequence: CASISGGGEAFF. The CDR3, as DNA: TGTGCCAGCATCTCTGGGGGAGGTGAAGCTTTCTTT.